This entry describes one TCR beta chain. Using immunoSEQ multiplex PCR, the repertoire was profiled, and TCRdb retains in-frame clones only, with some absent. Here the sample spans some 290,000 clones, 85% to 90% being singletons. This CDR3 contains 14 residues. Trimming cost V 4 bases and J 4 bases; bases outside gene matches: 6. Germline CDR1 SGHRS, CDR2 YFSETQ. The data were obtained in a study of blood T cell repertoires in COVID-19. Material: peripheral blood. This rearrangement joins TRBV5-1 to TRBJ2-7; 9 bases line up with TRBD2. This TCR was sampled from a woman under 40 with COVID-19, enrolled during active disease. Here the CDR3 DNA reads TGCGCCAGCAGCCCCGGACTAGCGTCGTACGAGCAGTACTTC. It translates to CASSPGLASYEQYF.